This entry concerns a single T cell receptor (beta chain). As yet, its antigen is unknown. This specimen comes from a study of beta chain features in type 1 diabetes. Whole-study context: Healthy donors and patients had similar age, gender and cell yields. Study-wide results and limits: TCRB repertoires of naive, central memory and Treg cells appeared more similar among patients than among healthy donors. In type 1 diabetes patients, VDJ junctions had fewer insertions; deletions at these junctions were more frequent. Possible PCR preference for shorter templates applied equally to patients and controls.

Expressed TCRB transcripts were sequenced, since all the RNA that had been isolated was reverse transcribed. Clones were sequenced by immunoSEQ multiplex PCR, and TCRdb holds only the in-frame ones, with some missing. The data show some 400,000 clones, with about 15% seen just once and under 0.02% held by the top ten. What was sequenced was naive CD4+ T cells from blood. The source is a woman aged 18-35 years in good health.

This CDR3 is CASSQAGSGYEQYF. DNA of the CDR3: TGTGCCAGCAGCCAGGCGGGGTCGGGCTACGAGCAGTACTTC. The rearrangement joins TRBV5-4 to TRBJ2-7; weak D call: TRBD2 (6 bases). The ends were cut back, 4 bases at V and 3 bases at J, with 14 bases in the middle. The CDR3 has 14 amino acids. Per germline, CDR1 SGHNT and CDR2 YYREEE (reference sequence).